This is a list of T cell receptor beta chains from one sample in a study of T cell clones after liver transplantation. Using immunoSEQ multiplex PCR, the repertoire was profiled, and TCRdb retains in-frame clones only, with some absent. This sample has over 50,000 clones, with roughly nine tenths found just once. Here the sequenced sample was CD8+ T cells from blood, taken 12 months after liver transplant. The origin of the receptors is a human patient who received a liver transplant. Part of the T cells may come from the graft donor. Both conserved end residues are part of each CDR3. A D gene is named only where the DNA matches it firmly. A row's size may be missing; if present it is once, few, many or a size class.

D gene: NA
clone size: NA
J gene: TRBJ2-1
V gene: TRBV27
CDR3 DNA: TGTGCCAGCAGTTTAATCCCGACAGCCTACAATGAGCAGTTCTTC
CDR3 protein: CASSLIPTAYNEQFF

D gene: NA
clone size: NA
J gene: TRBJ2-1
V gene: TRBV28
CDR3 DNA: TGTGCCAGCAGTTTGGCGACAACCACCTACAATGAGCAGTTCTTC
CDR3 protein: CASSLATTTYNEQFF

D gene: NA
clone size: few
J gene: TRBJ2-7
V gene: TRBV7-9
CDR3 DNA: TGTGCCAGCAGCCCCCATGCCGAGCAGTACTTC
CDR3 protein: CASSPHAEQYF

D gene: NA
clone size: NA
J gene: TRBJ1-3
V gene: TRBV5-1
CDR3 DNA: TGCGCCAGCAGCTCAGATTATGGAAACACCATATATTTT
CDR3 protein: CASSSDYGNTIYF

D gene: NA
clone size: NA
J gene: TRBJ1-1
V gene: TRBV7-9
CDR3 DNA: TGTGCCAGCAGCTTAGCAGAGGCGGGAGTCACTGAAGCTTTCTTT
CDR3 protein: CASSLAEAGVTEAFF

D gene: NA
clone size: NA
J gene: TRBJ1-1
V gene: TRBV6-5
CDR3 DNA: TGTGCCAGCAGTTACGGTGCTGAAGCTTTCTTT
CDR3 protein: CASSYGAEAFF

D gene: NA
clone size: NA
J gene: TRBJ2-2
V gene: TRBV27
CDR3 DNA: TGTGCCAGCAGGACTATCCTTGGGACGGCCGGGGAGCTGTTTTTT
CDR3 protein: CASRTILGTAGELFF

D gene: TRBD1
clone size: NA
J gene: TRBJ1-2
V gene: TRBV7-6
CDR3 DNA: TGTGCCAGCAGCTTAGAAGGAACAGGGGAGGGTGGCTACACCTTC
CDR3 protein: CASSLEGTGEGGYTF

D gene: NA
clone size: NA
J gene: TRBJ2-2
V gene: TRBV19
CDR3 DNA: TGTGCCAGTAGTATGTGGGCCGGGGAGCTGTTTTTT
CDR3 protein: CASSMWAGELFF

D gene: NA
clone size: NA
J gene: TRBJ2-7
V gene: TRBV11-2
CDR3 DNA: TGTGCCAGCAGCAACTCACGGGACTTCTCCTACGAGCAGTACTTC
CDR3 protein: CASSNSRDFSYEQYF

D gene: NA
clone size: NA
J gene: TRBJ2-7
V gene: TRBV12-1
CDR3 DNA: NA
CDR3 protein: CASSFYLCHLAGGLEQYF

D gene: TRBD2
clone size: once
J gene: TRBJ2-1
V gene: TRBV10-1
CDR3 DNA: TGCGCCAGCAGTTTGACTAGCTCCGGGTACAATGAGCAGTTCTTC
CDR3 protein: CASSLTSSGYNEQFF

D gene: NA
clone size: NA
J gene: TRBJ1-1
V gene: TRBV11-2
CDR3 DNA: TGTGCCAGCAGCCCTCACGGCACTGAAGCTTTCTTT
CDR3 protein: CASSPHGTEAFF

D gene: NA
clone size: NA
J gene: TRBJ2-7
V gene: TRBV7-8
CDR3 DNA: TGTGCCAGCAGCTTAGAGGGGAGGAACTACGAGCAGTACTTC
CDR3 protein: CASSLEGRNYEQYF

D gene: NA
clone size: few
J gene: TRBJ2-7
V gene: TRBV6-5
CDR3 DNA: TGTGCCAGCAGTTACTCGGTAGTGTCCTACGAGCAGTACTTC
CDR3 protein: CASSYSVVSYEQYF

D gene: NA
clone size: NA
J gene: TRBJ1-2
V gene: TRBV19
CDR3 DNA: TGTGCCAGTAGTATCACCGGAGTGAGTTATGGCTACACCTTC
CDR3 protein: CASSITGVSYGYTF

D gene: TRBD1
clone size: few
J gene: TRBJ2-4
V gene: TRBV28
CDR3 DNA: TGTGCCAGCAGTCCTGGACAGGGGAAGCCGGGTTCAGGCATTCAGTACTTC
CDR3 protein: CASSPGQGKPGSGIQYF

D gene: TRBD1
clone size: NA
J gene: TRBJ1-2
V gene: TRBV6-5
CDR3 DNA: TGTGCCAGCAGTTTGACAGGGGGCATTACCTATGGCTACACCTTC
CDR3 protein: CASSLTGGITYGYTF

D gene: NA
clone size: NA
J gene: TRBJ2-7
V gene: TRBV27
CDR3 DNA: TGTGCCAGCAGTTTAACGTTCAGGGTCTCCTACGAGCAGTACTTC
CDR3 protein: CASSLTFRVSYEQYF

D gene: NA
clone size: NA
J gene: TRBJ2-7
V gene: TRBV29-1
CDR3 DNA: TGCAGCGTTGACACCTGGTACGAGCAGTACTTC
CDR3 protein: CSVDTWYEQYF

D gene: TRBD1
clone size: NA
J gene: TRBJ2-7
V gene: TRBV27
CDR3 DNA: TGTGCCAGCAGTTTAACAGGACAGGGGTCCTACGAGCAGTACTTC
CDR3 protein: CASSLTGQGSYEQYF

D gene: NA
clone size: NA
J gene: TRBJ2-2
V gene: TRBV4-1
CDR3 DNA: TGCGCCAGCAGCCAAAGGACTCCGCCGGAGAACACCGGGGAGCTGTTTTTT
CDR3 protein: CASSQRTPPENTGELFF

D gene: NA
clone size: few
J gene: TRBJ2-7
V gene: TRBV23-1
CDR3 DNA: TGCGCCGGACGACGGTGGGGGAAGGGGAAGCAGTACTTC
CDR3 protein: CAGRRWGKGKQYF

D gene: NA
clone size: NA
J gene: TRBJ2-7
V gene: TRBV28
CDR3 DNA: TGTGCCACCAATCCTGCCCCGTCCTGGGAGCAGTACTTC
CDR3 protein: CATNPAPSWEQYF

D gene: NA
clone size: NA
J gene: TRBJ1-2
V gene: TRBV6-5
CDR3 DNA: TGTGCCAGCAGTTACTCAATTATTGGCTACACCTTC
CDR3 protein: CASSYSIIGYTF

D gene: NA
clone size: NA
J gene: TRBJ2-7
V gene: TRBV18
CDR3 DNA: TGTGCCAGCTCACCCCCGGGGTGGGGGGTCTACGAGCAGTACTTC
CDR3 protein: CASSPPGWGVYEQYF

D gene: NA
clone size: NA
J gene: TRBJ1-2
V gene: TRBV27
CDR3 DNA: TGTGCCAGTGGGGGGGCCAGGGGAAATCAGGGGTATGGCTACACCTTC
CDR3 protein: CASGGARGNQGYGYTF

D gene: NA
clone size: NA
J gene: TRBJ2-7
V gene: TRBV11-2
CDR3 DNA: TGTGCCAGCAGCTTACAGAGCTCCTACGAGCAGTACTTC
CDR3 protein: CASSLQSSYEQYF

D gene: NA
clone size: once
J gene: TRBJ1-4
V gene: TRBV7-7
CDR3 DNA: TGTGCTAGCAGCTTAGGGCCGGCTGAAAAACTGTTTTTT
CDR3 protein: CASSLGPAEKLFF

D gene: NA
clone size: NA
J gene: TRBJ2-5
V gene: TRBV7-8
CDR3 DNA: TGTGCCAGCAGTTTTCTCTGGGGGACGGGACCAAAAGGGGAGACCCAGTACTTC
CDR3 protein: CASSFLWGTGPKGETQYF

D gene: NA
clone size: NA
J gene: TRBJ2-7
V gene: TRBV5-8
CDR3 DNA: TGTGCCAGCAGCTTGGGTGGAACCTACGAGCAGTACTTC
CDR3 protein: CASSLGGTYEQYF

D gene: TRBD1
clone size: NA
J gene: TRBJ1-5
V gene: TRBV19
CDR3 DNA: TGTGCCAGTAGTTGGGGACAGGGCCTTAATCAGCCCCAGCATTTT
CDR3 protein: CASSWGQGLNQPQHF

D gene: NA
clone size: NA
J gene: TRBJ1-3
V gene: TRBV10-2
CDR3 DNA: TGCGCCAGCAGTGGGGCAGGAATGAGCTCTGGAAACACCATATATTTT
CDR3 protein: CASSGAGMSSGNTIYF

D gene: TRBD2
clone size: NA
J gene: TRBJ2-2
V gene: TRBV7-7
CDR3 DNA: TGTGCTAGCAGCTCCCAAAGGGGAACTAGCGGGGGGAACACCGGGGAGCTGTTTTTT
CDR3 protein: CASSSQRGTSGGNTGELFF

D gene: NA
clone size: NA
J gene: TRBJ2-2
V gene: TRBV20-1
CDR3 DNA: TGCAGTGCTCCGAACACCGGGGAGCTGTTTTTT
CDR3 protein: CSAPNTGELFF

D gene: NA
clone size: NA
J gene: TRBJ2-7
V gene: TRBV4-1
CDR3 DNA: TGCGCCAGCAGCCAGAACCCTAGCCTCTCCTACGAGCAGTACTTC
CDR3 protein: CASSQNPSLSYEQYF

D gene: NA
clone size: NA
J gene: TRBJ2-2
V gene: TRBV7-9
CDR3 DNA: TGTGCCAGCAGCTTAATCCAGAAGACCGGGGAGCTGTTTTTT
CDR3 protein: CASSLIQKTGELFF

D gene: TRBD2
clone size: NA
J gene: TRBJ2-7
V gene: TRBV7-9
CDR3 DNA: TGTGCCAGCACCCCCACGGGACTGCTAGCGGGAGGGGCGTTGGACGAGCAGTACTTC
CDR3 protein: CASTPTGLLAGGALDEQYF

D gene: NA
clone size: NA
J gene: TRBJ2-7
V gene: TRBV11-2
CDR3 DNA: TGTGCCAGCAGCTCTTTGCCTACCTACGAGCAGTACTTC
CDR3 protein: CASSSLPTYEQYF

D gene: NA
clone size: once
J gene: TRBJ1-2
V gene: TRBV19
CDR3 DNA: TGTGCCAGTAATGAGGGCGCAGGCCCGAACTATGGCTACACCTTC
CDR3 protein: CASNEGAGPNYGYTF

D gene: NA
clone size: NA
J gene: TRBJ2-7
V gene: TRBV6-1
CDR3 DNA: TGTGCCAGCAGTGAAGCCCCAGCCTCCTACGAGCAGTACTTC
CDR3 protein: CASSEAPASYEQYF

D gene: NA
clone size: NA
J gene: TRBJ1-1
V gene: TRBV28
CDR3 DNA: TGTGCCAGTAGAGGGAGGGGGAACACTGAAGCTTTCTTT
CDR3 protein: CASRGRGNTEAFF

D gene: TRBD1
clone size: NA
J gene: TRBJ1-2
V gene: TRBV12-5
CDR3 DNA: TGTGCTAGTGGTCCCGGGACAGGGAGCTATGGCTACACCTTC
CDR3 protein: CASGPGTGSYGYTF

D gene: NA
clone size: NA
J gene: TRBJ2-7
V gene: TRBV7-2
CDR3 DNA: TGTGCCAGCAGCTTAACCTGGGGTTCCGAGCAGTACTTC
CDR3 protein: CASSLTWGSEQYF

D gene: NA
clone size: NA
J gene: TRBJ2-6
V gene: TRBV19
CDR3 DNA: TGTGCCAGTAGTATCTACAGGGATGGGGCCAACGTCCTGACTTTC
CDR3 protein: CASSIYRDGANVLTF

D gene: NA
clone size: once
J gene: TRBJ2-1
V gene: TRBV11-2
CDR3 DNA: TGTGCCAGCAGCTTAGGCGGCTACTCCTACAATGAGCAGTTCTTC
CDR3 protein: CASSLGGYSYNEQFF

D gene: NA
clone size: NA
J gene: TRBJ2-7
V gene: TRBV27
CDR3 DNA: TGTGCCAGCATTTGGGGGGACGAGCAGTACTTC
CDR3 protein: CASIWGDEQYF

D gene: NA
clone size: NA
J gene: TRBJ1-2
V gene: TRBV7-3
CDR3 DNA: TGTGCCAGCAGCTCCGATGACCTTGGAGGCTACACCTTC
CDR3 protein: CASSSDDLGGYTF

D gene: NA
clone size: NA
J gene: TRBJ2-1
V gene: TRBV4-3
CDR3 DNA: TGCGCCAGCAGCCAAGACGGGAGAAATGAGCAGTTCTTC
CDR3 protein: CASSQDGRNEQFF

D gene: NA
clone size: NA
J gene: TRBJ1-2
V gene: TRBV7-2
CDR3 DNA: TGTGCCAGCAGCTTCTCGGTCCGGGCAGCGGCTAACTATGGCTACACCTTC
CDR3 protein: CASSFSVRAAANYGYTF

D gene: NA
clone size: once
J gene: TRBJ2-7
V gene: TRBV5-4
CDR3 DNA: TGTGCCAGCAGTTTCGGACTATCCTACGAGCAGTACTTC
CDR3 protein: CASSFGLSYEQYF

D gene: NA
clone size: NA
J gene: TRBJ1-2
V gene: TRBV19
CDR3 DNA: TGTGCCAGTAGTATAGATCGGGAAATTTTCGACTACTTCTATGGCTACACCTTC
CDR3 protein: CASSIDREIFDYFYGYTF

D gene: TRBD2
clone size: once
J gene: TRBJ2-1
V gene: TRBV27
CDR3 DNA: TGTGCCAGCAGTTCCGGACTAGCGGCTACGCATGAGCAGTTCTTC
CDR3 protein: CASSSGLAATHEQFF

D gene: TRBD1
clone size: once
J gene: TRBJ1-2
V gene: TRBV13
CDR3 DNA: TGTGCCAGCAGCTTATCGGAGGGGGCTCCTGATGGCTACACCTTC
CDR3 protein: CASSLSEGAPDGYTF

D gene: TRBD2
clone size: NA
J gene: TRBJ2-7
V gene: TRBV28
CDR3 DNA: TGTGCCAGCAGTTTAATTTGGGGGGGAACCTACGAGCAGTACTTC
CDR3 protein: CASSLIWGGTYEQYF

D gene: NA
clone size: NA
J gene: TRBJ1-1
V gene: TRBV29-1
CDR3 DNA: TGCAGCGTTGTACAGGGCACTGAAGCTTTCTTT
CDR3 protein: CSVVQGTEAFF

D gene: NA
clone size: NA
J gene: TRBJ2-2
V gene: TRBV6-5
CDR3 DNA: TGTGCCAGCAGTCTCACCGGGGAGCTGTTTTTT
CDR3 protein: CASSLTGELFF

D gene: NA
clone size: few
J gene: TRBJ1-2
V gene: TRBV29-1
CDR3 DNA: TGCAGCGTGTACCCCCCGGGGGACTATGGCTACACCTTC
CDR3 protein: CSVYPPGDYGYTF

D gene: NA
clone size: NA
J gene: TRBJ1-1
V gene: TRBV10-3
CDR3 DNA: TGTGCCATCAGTGAAGCGGTGAACACTGAAGCTTTCTTT
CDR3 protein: CAISEAVNTEAFF